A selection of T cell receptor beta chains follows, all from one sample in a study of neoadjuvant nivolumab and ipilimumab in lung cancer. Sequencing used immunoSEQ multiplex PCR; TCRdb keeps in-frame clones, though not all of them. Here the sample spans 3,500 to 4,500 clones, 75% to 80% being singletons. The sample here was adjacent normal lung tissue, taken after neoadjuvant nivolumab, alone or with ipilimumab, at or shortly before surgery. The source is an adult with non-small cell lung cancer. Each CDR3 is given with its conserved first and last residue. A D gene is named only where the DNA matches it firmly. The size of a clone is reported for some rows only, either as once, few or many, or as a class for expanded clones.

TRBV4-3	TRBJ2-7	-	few	TGCGCCAGCAGCCAAGAGACTAGCTCCTACGAGCAGTACTTC	CASSQETSSYEQYF
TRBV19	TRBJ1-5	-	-	TGTGCCAGTTCGCCCGGGACCGGGAATCAGCCCCAGCATTTT	CASSPGTGNQPQHF
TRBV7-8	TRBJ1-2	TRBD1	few	TGTGCCAGCAGCTTAGCGGTGACAGGGGAGGGCTACACCTTC	CASSLAVTGEGYTF
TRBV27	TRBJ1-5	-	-	TGTGCCAGCAGTTTAGGCCCCCGAGGCCAGCCCCAGCATTTT	CASSLGPRGQPQHF
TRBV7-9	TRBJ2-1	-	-	TGTGCCAGCAGCAGACGACTTAATGAGCAGTTCTTC	CASSRRLNEQFF
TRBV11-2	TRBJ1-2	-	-	TGTGCCAGCAGCCTACCGGGGGATGGCTACACCTTC	CASSLPGDGYTF
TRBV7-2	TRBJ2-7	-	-	TGTGCCAGCAGCCTGGACGCCTCCTACGAGCAGTACTTC	CASSLDASYEQYF
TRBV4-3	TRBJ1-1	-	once	TGCGCCAGCAGCCAAGATTCGGTACGGCACAGGGATGAGGGTGAAGCTTTCTTT	CASSQDSVRHRDEGEAFF
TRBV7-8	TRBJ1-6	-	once	TGTGCCAGCAGCTCAAGGGCAAACGCGGGGCGGAATTCACCCCTCCACTTT	CASSSRANAGRNSPLHF
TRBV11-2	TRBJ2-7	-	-	TGTGCCAGCAGCTGGGCCCGGGGCTCCCCATGGGAGCAGTACTTC	CASSWARGSPWEQYF
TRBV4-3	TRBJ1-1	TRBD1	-	TGCGCCAGCAGCCACCCGGGACAGGGGGCCACTGAAGCTTTCTTT	CASSHPGQGATEAFF
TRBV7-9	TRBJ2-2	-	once	TGTGCCAGCAGCTTAGTAGGGAGTGGCACCGGGGAGCTGTTTTTT	CASSLVGSGTGELFF
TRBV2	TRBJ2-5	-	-	TGTGCCAGCACTGCGATCCGTTCCGAAGAGACCCAGTACTTC	CASTAIRSEETQYF
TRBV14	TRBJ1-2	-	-	TGTGCCAGCAGCCAAGCTGGGGTCCATGGCTACACCTTC	CASSQAGVHGYTF
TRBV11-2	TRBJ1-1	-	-	TGTGCCAGCAGCTTAGGGACTGAAGCTTTCTTT	CASSLGTEAFF
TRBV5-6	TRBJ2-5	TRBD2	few	TGTGCCAGCAGCTTGGGTGGGGGGGTAGAGACCCAGTACTTC	CASSLGGGVETQYF
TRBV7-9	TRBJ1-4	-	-	TGTGCCAGCAGCCCAACGGGGGGGCGAGTTGCAACTAATGAAAAACTGTTTTTT	CASSPTGGRVATNEKLFF
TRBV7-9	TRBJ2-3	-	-	TGTGCCAGCAGCTTCCGGGCTAGCGCAGATACGCAGTATTTT	CASSFRASADTQYF
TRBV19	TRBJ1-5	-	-	TGTGCCGGGGGGACTAATCAGCCCCAGCATTTT	CAGGTNQPQHF
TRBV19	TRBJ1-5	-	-	TGTGCCAGTAGTACACAGGGACATCAGCCCCAGCATTTT	CASSTQGHQPQHF
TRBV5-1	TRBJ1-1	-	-	TGCGCCAGCAGCTTGGCGGGAAACACTGAAGCTTTCTTT	CASSLAGNTEAFF
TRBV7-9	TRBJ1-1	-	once	TGTGTCAGCAGCTTAGAGTACGGGGGTGGAACTGAAGCTTTCTTT	CVSSLEYGGGTEAFF
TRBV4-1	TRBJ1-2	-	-	TGCGCCAGCAGCCAAGATACTACTAAGGGCTATGGCTACACCTTC	CASSQDTTKGYGYTF
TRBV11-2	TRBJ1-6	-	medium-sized	TGTGCCAGCAGCTTAGGCGGGGGTAGTTCACCCCTCCACTTT	CASSLGGGSSPLHF
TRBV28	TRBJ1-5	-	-	TGTGCCAGCAGTAAGGATATTCAGCCCCAGCATTTT	CASSKDIQPQHF
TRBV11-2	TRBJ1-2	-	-	TGTGCCAGCAGCTTAATGAGTCTCGACTATGGCTACACCTTC	CASSLMSLDYGYTF
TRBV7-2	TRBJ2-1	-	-	TGTGCCAGCAACCAGGGGTACAATGAGCAGTTCTTC	CASNQGYNEQFF
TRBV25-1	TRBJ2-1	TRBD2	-	TGTGCCAGCAGTGAATCGGAACGGGGGGGCCAGGGATTTAATGAGCAGTTCTTC	CASSESERGGQGFNEQFF
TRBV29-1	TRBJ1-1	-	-	TGCAGCGTTGATGCGGGGTGGGGGATGAACACTGAAGCTTTCTTT	CSVDAGWGMNTEAFF
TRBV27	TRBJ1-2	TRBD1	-	TGTGCCAGCACTACCGGCCCCCCTACCCGGACAGGGCATGGCTACACCTTC	CASTTGPPTRTGHGYTF
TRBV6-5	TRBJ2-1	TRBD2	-	TGTGCCAGCAACCTCATGGCGGGGGGGCGGAATGAGCAGTTCTTC	CASNLMAGGRNEQFF
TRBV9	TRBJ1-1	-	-	TGTGCCAGCAGCGTAGGAGGAGATCCCTACACTGAAGCTTTCTTT	CASSVGGDPYTEAFF
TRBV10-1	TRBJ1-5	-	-	TGCGCCAGCAGCGGACAGAGCTACACACATCGGCCCCAGCATTTT	CASSGQSYTHRPQHF
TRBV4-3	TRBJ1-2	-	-	TGCGCCAGCAGCCAAGACAGGGAGGTTCTCGGGCCCTACTATGGCTACACCTTC	CASSQDREVLGPYYGYTF
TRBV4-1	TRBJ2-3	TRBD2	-	TGCGCCAGCAGCCAAGATTCACTAGCGGGGGTCCCCACAGATACGCAGTATTTT	CASSQDSLAGVPTDTQYF
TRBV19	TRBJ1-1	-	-	TGTGCCAGTACCGCCCGGGGGGGGCTGAACACTGAAGCTTTCTTT	CASTARGGLNTEAFF
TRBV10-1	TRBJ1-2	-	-	TGCGCCAGCAGTCGGGTTCAATCGCGAAAGACCTATGGCTACACCTTC	CASSRVQSRKTYGYTF
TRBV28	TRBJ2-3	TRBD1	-	TGTGCCAGCAGTCTCCCGCGGACAGGGCTTACAGATACGCAGTATTTT	CASSLPRTGLTDTQYF
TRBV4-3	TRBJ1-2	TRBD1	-	TGCGCCAGCAGCCAAGAGAGTACGTCGCGGACAGGGGGCTATGGCTACACCTTC	CASSQESTSRTGGYGYTF
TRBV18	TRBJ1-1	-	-	TGTGCCAGCTCACCGGAGGGTTCGTCTGAAGCTTTCTTT	CASSPEGSSEAFF
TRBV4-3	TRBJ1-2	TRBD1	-	TGCGCCAGCAGCCCGGACAGGGGCCCCTATGGCTACACCTTC	CASSPDRGPYGYTF
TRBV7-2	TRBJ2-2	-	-	TGTGCCAGCAGCTTAGGTGCGAACACCGGGGAGCTGTTTTTT	CASSLGANTGELFF
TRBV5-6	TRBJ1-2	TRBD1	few	TGTGCCAGCAGCTTGGGGACAGGGGCGCCCGGCTACACCTTC	CASSLGTGAPGYTF
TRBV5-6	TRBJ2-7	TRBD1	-	TGTGCCAGCAGCGCCGCCGGGACAGGAGGCTCCTACGAGCAGTACTTC	CASSAAGTGGSYEQYF
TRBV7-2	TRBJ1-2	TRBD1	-	TGTGCCAGCAGCGTGGGACAGGGGTATGGCTACACCTTC	CASSVGQGYGYTF
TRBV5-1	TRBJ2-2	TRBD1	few	TGCGCCAGCAGAGAGGGGGCGGGTAACACCGGGGAGCTGTTTTTT	CASREGAGNTGELFF
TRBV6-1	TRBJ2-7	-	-	TGTGCCAGCAAGATCGGAACAGGGCACGAGCAGTACTTC	CASKIGTGHEQYF
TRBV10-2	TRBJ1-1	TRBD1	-	TGCGCCAGCAGTAAAGACAGGGGCTGGGCGAACACTGAAGCTTTCTTT	CASSKDRGWANTEAFF
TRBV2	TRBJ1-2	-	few	TGTGCCAGGAAGGGTTATGGCTACACCTTC	CARKGYGYTF
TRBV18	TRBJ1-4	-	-	TGTGCCAGCTCACCACCGACCTCTGAAAAACTGTTTTTT	CASSPPTSEKLFF
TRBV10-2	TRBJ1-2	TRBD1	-	TGCGCCAGCAGTGAGGACAGGGGAGTTGGCTACACCTTC	CASSEDRGVGYTF
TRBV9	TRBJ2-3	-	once	TGTGCCAGCAGCGTAGTGGGGGATGGGACAGATACGCAGTATTTT	CASSVVGDGTDTQYF
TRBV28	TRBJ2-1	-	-	TGTGCCAGCACCCCACGAGGGGAGCCAACCTACAATGAGCAGTTCTTC	CASTPRGEPTYNEQFF
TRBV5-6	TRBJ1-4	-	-	TGTGCCAGCAGTTCGGGGACCTTGAACTACAATGAAAAACTGTTTTTT	CASSSGTLNYNEKLFF
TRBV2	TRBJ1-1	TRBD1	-	TGTGCCAGCAGTATACCTCGACAGGGAGGCGAGAACACTGAAGCTTTCTTT	CASSIPRQGGENTEAFF